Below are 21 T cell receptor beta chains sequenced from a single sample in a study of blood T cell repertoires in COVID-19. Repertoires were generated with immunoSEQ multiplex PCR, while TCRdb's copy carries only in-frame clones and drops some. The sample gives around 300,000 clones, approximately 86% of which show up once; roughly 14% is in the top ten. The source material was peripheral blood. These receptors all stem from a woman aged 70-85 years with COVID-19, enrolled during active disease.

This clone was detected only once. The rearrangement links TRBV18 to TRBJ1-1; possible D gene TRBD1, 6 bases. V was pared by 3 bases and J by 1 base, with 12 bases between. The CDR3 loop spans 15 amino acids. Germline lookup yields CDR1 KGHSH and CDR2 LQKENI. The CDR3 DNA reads TGTGCCAGCTCACCCCGCCAGGGGACGAACACTGAAGCTTTCTTT. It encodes CASSPRQGTNTEAFF.

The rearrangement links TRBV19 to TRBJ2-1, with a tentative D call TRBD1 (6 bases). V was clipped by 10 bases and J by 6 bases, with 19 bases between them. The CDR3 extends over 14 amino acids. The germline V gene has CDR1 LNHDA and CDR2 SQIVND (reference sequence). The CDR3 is CATSGTFSTNEQFF. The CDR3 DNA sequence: TGTGCCACCTCCGGGACATTTAGCACCAATGAGCAGTTCTTC. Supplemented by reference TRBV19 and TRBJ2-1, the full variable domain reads DGGITQSPKYLFRKEGQNVTLSCEQNLNHDAMYWYRQDPGQGLRLIYYSQIVNDFQKGDIAEGYSVSREKKESFPLTVTSAQKNPTAFYLCATSGTFSTNEQFFGPGTRLTVL.

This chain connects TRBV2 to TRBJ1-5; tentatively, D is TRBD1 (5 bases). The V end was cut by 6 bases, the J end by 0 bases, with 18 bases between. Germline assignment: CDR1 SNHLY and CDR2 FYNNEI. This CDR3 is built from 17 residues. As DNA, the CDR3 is TGTGCCAGCAGCGCGGACAAAAGACCTTATAGCAATCAGCCCCAGCATTTT. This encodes CASSADKRPYSNQPQHF.

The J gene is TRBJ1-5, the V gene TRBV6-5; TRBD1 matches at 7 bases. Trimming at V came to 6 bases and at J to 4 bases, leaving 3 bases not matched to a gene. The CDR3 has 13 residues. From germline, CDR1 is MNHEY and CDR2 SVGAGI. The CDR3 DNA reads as TGTGCCAGCAGGGAGACAGGGAATCAGCCCCAGCATTTT. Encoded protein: CASRETGNQPQHF.

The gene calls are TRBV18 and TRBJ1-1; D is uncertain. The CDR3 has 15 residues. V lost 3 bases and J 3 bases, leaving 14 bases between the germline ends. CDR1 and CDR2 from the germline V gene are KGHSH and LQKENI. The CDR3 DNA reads TGTGCCAGCTCACCCACAACAGACGAATACACTGAAGCTTTCTTT. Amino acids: CASSPTTDEYTEAFF.

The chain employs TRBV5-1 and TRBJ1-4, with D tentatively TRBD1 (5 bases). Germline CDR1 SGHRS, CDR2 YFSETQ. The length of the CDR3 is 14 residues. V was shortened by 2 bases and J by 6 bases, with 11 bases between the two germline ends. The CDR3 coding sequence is TGCGCCAGCAGCTTAGGGTTCAGGGATGAAAAACTGTTTTTT. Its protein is CASSLGFRDEKLFF.

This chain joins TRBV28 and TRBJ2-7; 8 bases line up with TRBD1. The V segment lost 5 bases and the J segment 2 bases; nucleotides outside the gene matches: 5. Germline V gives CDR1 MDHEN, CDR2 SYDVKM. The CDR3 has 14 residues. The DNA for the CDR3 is TGTGCCAGCAGTCAACGGGACAGGCCCTACGAGCAGTACTTC. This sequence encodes CASSQRDRPYEQYF.

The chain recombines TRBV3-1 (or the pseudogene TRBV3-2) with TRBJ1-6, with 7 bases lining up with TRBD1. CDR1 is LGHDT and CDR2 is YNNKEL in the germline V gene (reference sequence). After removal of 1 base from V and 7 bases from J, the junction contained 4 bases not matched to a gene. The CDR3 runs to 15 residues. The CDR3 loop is CASSQVPQGNSPLHF. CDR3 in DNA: TGTGCCAGCAGCCAAGTACCACAGGGGAATTCACCCCTCCACTTT.

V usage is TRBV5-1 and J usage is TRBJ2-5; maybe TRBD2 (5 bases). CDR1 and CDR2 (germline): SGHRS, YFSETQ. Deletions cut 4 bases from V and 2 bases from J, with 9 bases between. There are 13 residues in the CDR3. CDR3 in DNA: TGCGCCAGCAGCGCCGGGGTTCAAGAGACCCAGTACTTC. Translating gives CASSAGVQETQYF.

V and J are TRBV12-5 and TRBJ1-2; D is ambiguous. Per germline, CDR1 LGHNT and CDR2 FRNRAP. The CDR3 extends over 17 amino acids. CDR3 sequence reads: CAGRGLAGSAWPGGYTF. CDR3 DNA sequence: TGTGCCGGGCGAGGGCTCGCGGGCTCGGCCTGGCCGGGAGGCTACACCTTC.

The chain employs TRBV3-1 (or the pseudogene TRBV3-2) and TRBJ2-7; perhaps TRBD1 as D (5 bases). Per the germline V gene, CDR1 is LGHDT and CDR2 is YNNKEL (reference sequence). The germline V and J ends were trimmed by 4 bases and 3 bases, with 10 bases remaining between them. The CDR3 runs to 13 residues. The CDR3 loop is CASSPRVGYEQYF. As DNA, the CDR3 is TGTGCCAGCAGCCCCAGGGTTGGCTACGAGCAGTACTTC.

The CDR3 nucleotides are TGTGCCAGCAGCTTAGAGGTTGCGGGTAGCGGGGGCGGGGAGCTGTTTTTT. Amino acids: CASSLEVAGSGGGELFF. The gene calls are TRBV11-2 and TRBJ2-2; 9 bases agree with TRBD2. With V trimmed by 0 bases and J by 7 bases, 9 bases remained unmatched. The CDR3 length is 17 residues. Germline V gene lookup returns CDR1 SGHAT and CDR2 FQNNGV.

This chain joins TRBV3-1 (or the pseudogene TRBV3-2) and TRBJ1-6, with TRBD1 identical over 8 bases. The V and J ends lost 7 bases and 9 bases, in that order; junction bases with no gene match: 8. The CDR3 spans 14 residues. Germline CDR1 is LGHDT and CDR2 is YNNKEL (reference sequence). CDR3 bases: TGTGCCAGCAAAGAGACAGGGGCGTTTTCACCCCTCCACTTT. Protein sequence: CASKETGAFSPLHF.

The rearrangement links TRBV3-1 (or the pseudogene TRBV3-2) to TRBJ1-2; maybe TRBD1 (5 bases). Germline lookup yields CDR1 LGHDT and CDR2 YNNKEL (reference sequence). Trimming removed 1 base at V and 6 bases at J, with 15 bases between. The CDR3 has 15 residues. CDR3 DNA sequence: TGTGCCAGCAGCCAAGGGGGCGGAGGGGTAGATGGCTACACCTTC. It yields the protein CASSQGGGGVDGYTF.

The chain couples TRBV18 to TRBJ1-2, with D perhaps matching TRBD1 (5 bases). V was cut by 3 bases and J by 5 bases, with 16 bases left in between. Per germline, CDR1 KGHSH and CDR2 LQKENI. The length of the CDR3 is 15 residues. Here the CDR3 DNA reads TGTGCCAGCTCACCGCAAAGGGAGGGGATTTATGGCTACACCTTC. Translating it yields CASSPQREGIYGYTF.

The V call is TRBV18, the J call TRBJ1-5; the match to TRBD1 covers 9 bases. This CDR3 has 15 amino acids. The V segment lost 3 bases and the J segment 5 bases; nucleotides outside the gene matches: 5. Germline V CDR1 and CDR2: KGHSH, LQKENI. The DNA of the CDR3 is TGTGCCAGCTCACCTGACAGGGGGGAATATCAGCCCCAGCATTTT. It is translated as CASSPDRGEYQPQHF.

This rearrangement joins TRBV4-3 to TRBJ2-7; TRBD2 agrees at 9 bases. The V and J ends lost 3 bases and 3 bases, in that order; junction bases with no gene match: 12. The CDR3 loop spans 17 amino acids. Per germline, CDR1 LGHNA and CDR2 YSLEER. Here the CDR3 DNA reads TGCGCCAGCAGCCACAGTCAGGGACTAGCCAGTGTCTACGAGCAGTACTTC. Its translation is CASSHSQGLASVYEQYF.

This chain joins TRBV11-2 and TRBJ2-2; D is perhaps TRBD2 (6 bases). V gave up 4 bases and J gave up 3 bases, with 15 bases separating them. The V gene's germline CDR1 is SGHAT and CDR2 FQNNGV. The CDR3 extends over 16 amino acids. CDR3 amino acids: CASSSPTSLHTGELFF. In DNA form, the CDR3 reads TGTGCCAGCAGCTCCCCCACTAGCTTACACACCGGGGAGCTGTTTTTT.

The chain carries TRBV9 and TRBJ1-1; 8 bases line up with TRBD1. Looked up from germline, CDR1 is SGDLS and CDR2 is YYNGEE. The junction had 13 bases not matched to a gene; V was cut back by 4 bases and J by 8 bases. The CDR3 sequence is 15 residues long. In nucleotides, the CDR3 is TGTGCCAGCAGCCCTGGGGACAGGTATCTTTTCGAAGCTTTCTTT. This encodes CASSPGDRYLFEAFF.

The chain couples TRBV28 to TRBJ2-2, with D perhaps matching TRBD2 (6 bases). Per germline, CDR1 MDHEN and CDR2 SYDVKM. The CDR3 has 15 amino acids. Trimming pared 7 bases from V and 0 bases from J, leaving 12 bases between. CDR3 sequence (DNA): TGTGCCAGCATCGGGGGTTTGGCGAACACCGGGGAGCTGTTTTTT. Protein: CASIGGLANTGELFF.

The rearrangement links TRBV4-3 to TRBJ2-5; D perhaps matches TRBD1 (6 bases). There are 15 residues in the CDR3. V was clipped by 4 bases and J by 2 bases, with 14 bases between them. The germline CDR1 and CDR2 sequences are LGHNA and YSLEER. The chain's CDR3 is CASSPWDNPQETQYF. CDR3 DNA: TGCGCCAGCAGCCCCTGGGACAATCCACAAGAGACCCAGTACTTC.